Presented here are 15 T cell receptor beta chains from one specimen sequenced in a study of blood T cell repertoires in COVID-19. Clones were sequenced by immunoSEQ multiplex PCR, and TCRdb holds only the in-frame ones, with some missing. The table lists about 520,000 clones, approximately 83% of them singletons. The source material was peripheral blood. The receptor source for this set is a human donor in a cohort sampled during active COVID-19.

This clone was seen more than once but under ten times. The V and J genes are TRBV25-1 and TRBJ1-6, with 8 bases identical to TRBD1. The V segment lost 6 bases and the J segment 10 bases; nucleotides outside the gene matches: 8. This CDR3 spans 14 amino acids. In germline, CDR1 is MGHDK, CDR2 SYGVNS. CDR3 DNA: TGTGCCAGCAGAAAGGACAGGGTCTACTCACCCCTCCACTTT. Translating it yields CASRKDRVYSPLHF.

The CDR3 nucleotides read TGTGCCACCTCAGCGAGCTCCTATAATTCACCCCTCCACTTT. This codes for CATSASSYNSPLHF. The V gene is TRBV7-9, the J gene TRBJ1-6; D not resolved. From germline, CDR1 is SEHNR and CDR2 FQNEAQ (reference sequence). Between the trimmed V and J ends, which lost 10 bases and 0 bases, there was a span of 10 bases. CDR3 size: 14 residues.

The chain has TRBV21-1 and TRBJ1-2. TRBV21-1 is deemed a pseudogene. CDR3 size: 14 residues. For the CDR3, the DNA is TGTGCCAGCATCAAGAGGAGGGCGAAGGGCGGCTACACCTTC. This codes for CASIKRRAKGGYTF.

In this sample, this clone turned up a few times. Written as DNA, the CDR3 is TGTGCCAGCAGTGAGCGGGACAGCACTGAAGCTTTCTTT. It translates to CASSERDSTEAFF. This rearrangement joins TRBV6-1 to TRBJ1-1; 7 bases agree with TRBD1. V lost 3 bases to trimming and J lost 4 bases; unmatched junction nucleotides: 2. This CDR3 has 13 amino acids. The germline gives CDR1 MNHNS, CDR2 SASEGT.

V gene TRBV6-5 combines with J gene TRBJ2-1; TRBD2 matches at 10 bases. Germline V gene lookup returns CDR1 MNHEY and CDR2 SVGAGI. V trimming: 0 bases; J trimming: 8 bases; junction bases outside the gene matches: 7. The CDR3 has 16 amino acids. Written as DNA, the CDR3 is TGTGCCAGCAGTTACTCCGGGACTAGCGTTTTCTATGAGCAGTTCTTC. Amino acids: CASSYSGTSVFYEQFF.

This rearrangement joins TRBV3-1 (or the pseudogene TRBV3-2) to TRBJ1-3, with 9 bases matching TRBD1. V gave up 4 bases and J gave up 4 bases; unmatched junction bases: 14. The CDR3 sequence is 18 residues long. Germline lookup yields CDR1 LGHDT and CDR2 YNNKEL (reference sequence). CDR3 DNA: TGTGCCAGCAGCCGAAACCATCTTACAGGGGGCGCCGGAAACACCATATATTTT. Protein sequence: CASSRNHLTGGAGNTIYF.

The rearrangement links TRBV30 to TRBJ1-3, with 7 bases matching TRBD1. From germline, CDR1 is GTSNPN and CDR2 SVGIG (reference sequence). This CDR3 has 13 residues. With 4 bases clipped from V and 1 base from J, the junction kept 1 base outside the gene matches. The CDR3 sequence is CAWMTGSGNTIYF. The DNA of the CDR3 is TGTGCCTGGATGACAGGGTCTGGAAACACCATATATTTT.

This CDR3 reads CATSDPQGEETQYF. For the CDR3, the DNA is TGTGCCACCAGTGACCCACAGGGGGAGGAGACCCAGTACTTC. V is TRBV24-1 and J is TRBJ2-5; TRBD1 agrees at 8 bases. The ends lost 4 bases at V and 5 bases at J; junction bases unmatched: 5. Germline CDR1 KGHDR, CDR2 SFDVKD. This CDR3 comprises 14 residues.

The V and J genes are TRBV6-2 or TRBV6-3 and TRBJ2-1, with TRBD1 identical over 9 bases. Germline CDR1 is MNHEY and CDR2 is SVGEGT. CDR3 length: 13 residues. With 6 bases clipped from V and 7 bases from J, the junction kept 4 bases outside the gene matches. DNA of the CDR3: TGTGCCAGCAGCCGGGACAGGGTGAATGAGCAGTTCTTC. Translating gives CASSRDRVNEQFF.

This chain connects TRBV19 to TRBJ2-7, with 11 bases fitting TRBD2. V lost 6 bases and J lost 4; bases outside the gene matches: 5. Germline values: CDR1 LNHDA, CDR2 SQIVND (reference sequence). The CDR3 length is 14 residues. This chain's CDR3 is CASRQTSGVYEQYF. The CDR3, as DNA: TGTGCCAGTAGACAGACTAGCGGGGTATACGAGCAGTACTTC.

The rearrangement uses TRBV5-1 and TRBJ1-2; D is uncertain. The CDR3 has 12 residues. The V end was cut by 1 base, the J end by 6 bases, with 7 bases between. CDR1 SGHRS and CDR2 YFSETQ come from the germline V gene. CDR3 protein: CASSLPGDGYTF. CDR3 sequence (DNA): TGCGCCAGCAGCTTGCCCGGGGATGGCTACACCTTC.

The CDR3 loop is CASSPPGGASGFQETQYF. DNA of the CDR3: TGTGCCAGCAGCCCCCCGGGGGGGGCTAGCGGATTCCAAGAGACCCAGTACTTC. The chain recombines TRBV4-2 with TRBJ2-5; 8 bases align to TRBD2. Per germline, CDR1 LGHNA and CDR2 YNFKEQ. This CDR3 is 18 amino acids long. The trim removed 4 bases at V and 1 base at J, leaving 14 bases unmatched.

Of note for this clone: The identical CDR3 is also encoded by other nucleotide sequences in the sample. The CDR3: CASSVRGGNTIYF. DNA of the CDR3: TGTGCCAGCAGCGTTAGGGGGGGAAACACCATATATTTT. The chain recombines TRBV9 with TRBJ1-3; possible D gene TRBD1, 6 bases. From germline, CDR1 is SGDLS and CDR2 YYNGEE. The CDR3 extends over 13 amino acids. V was shortened by 2 bases and J by 4 bases, with 7 bases between the two germline ends.

The chain employs TRBV5-4 and TRBJ1-3, with D possibly matching TRBD1 (5 bases). The V end lost 4 bases, the J end lost 6 bases, and 11 bases lay between the germline ends. Germline CDR1 and CDR2: SGHNT and YYREEE (reference sequence). The CDR3 runs to 13 residues. The CDR3 region has the DNA TGTGCCAGCAGCCCGGGACTTCTAAACACCATATATTTT. This sequence encodes CASSPGLLNTIYF. Together with reference TRBV5-4 and TRBJ1-3, the CDR3 gives the full variable domain: ETGVTQSPTHLIKTRGQQVTLRCSSQSGHNTVSWYQQALGQGPQFIFQYYREEENGRGNFPPRFSGLQFPNYSSELNVNALELDDSALYLCASSPGLLNTIYFGEGSWLTVV.

The table lists this clone with a count of one. In DNA, the CDR3 is TGTGCCAGCAGCCTCCCCGGACAGCTTAGCTCTGGAAACACCATATATTTT. Translated: CASSLPGQLSSGNTIYF. The gene calls are TRBV4-2 and TRBJ1-3, with D maybe TRBD1 (6 bases). This CDR3 region has 17 residues. CDR1 is LGHNA and CDR2 is YNFKEQ in the germline V gene. The V end lost 4 bases, the J end lost 0 bases, and 16 bases lay between the germline ends.